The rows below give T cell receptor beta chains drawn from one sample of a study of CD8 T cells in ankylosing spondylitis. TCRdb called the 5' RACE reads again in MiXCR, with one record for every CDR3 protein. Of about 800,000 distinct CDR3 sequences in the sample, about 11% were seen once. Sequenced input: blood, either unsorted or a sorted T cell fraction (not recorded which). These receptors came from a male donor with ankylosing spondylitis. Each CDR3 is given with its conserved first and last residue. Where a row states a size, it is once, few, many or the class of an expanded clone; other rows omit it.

CDR3: CSAADRPGQPQHF
size: .
V: TRBV20-1
J: TRBJ1-5

CDR3: CASSQDWNQPQHF
size: many
V: TRBV4-2
J: TRBJ1-5

CDR3: CASSPEERQVVGGEAFF
size: few
V: TRBV12-3/TRBV12-4
J: TRBJ1-1

CDR3: CASSPTTSRLSTDTQYF
size: .
V: TRBV7-9
J: TRBJ2-3

CDR3: CASSEAGGVKDF
size: .
V: TRBV6-1
J: TRBJ1-2

CDR3: CALRGNQETQYF
size: .
V: TRBV6-6
J: TRBJ2-5

CDR3: CSAIGGEDQPQHF
size: .
V: TRBV20-1
J: TRBJ1-5

CDR3: CASSLRTSGSHNEQFF
size: few
V: TRBV4-3
J: TRBJ2-1

CDR3: CATSDPGIEQFF
size: .
V: TRBV24-1
J: TRBJ2-1

CDR3: CASSLYEGVGELFF
size: .
V: TRBV12-3/TRBV12-4
J: TRBJ2-2

CDR3: CASSQDRNRAYPETQYF
size: few
V: TRBV4-2
J: TRBJ2-5

CDR3: CASSLDPQGMNTEAFF
size: few
V: TRBV5-1
J: TRBJ1-1

CDR3: CASGRREKRETQYF
size: .
V: TRBV11-1
J: TRBJ2-5

CDR3: CASSFRWASSGANVLTF
size: .
V: TRBV7-9
J: TRBJ2-6

CDR3: CASSYPGGLAGEYNEQFF
size: few
V: TRBV6-2/TRBV6-3
J: TRBJ2-1

CDR3: CASSSTGDRGYTF
size: few
V: TRBV10-1
J: TRBJ1-2

CDR3: CASIGLAGEVEQFF
size: few
V: TRBV5-1
J: TRBJ2-1

CDR3: CAWSLLPRGAGETQYF
size: .
V: TRBV30
J: TRBJ2-5

CDR3: CASSVRGWQFF
size: .
V: TRBV2
J: TRBJ2-1

CDR3: CASSPPNRAGELFF
size: many
V: TRBV4-2
J: TRBJ2-2

CDR3: CASSERDSDNEQFF
size: many
V: TRBV10-2
J: TRBJ2-1

CDR3: CASSLGYEGAGDTQYF
size: .
V: TRBV11-2
J: TRBJ2-3

CDR3: CSAARMGGGYNEQFF
size: few
V: TRBV20-1
J: TRBJ2-1

CDR3: CASSFGDRGLYGYTF
size: many
V: TRBV7-2
J: TRBJ1-2

CDR3: CAIKKGGDEQFF
size: many
V: TRBV10-3
J: TRBJ2-1

CDR3: CSATGHRRYNEQFF
size: few
V: TRBV20-1
J: TRBJ2-1

CDR3: CASSPQGNIYEQYF
size: many
V: TRBV28
J: TRBJ2-7

CDR3: CASGLVTDTQYF
size: few
V: TRBV12-5
J: TRBJ2-3

CDR3: CSAHRDHNSPLHF
size: few
V: TRBV20-1
J: TRBJ1-6

CDR3: CASSASGTYTDTQYF
size: few
V: TRBV6-4
J: TRBJ2-3

CDR3: CASSAQGSGDEKLFF
size: few
V: TRBV7-2
J: TRBJ1-4

CDR3: CASSLWAAPNTGELFF
size: .
V: TRBV27
J: TRBJ2-2

CDR3: CASSREGDPLNTEAFF
size: .
V: TRBV5-1
J: TRBJ1-1

CDR3: CASSVRGDVYNEQFF
size: few
V: TRBV9
J: TRBJ2-1

CDR3: CSARASGGPTSTDTQYF
size: few
V: TRBV20-1
J: TRBJ2-3

CDR3: CSARRAANTGELFF
size: few
V: TRBV20-1
J: TRBJ2-2

CDR3: CASSLNSDTGELFF
size: few
V: TRBV7-8
J: TRBJ2-2

CDR3: CSASRLAANEQFF
size: .
V: TRBV20-1
J: TRBJ2-1

CDR3: CASSPGGESQPQHF
size: .
V: TRBV7-9
J: TRBJ1-5

CDR3: CASSSAFRDTHTQYF
size: .
V: TRBV27
J: TRBJ2-3

CDR3: CASRSTGLLYGYTF
size: few
V: TRBV6-1
J: TRBJ1-2

CDR3: CAITEDSRGDTQYF
size: few
V: TRBV10-3
J: TRBJ2-3

CDR3: CASSPGSGGELRFF
size: few
V: TRBV18
J: TRBJ2-1

CDR3: CASSLALASVGTQYF
size: .
V: TRBV5-4
J: TRBJ2-5

CDR3: CASSSQTSSTDTQYF
size: few
V: TRBV7-2
J: TRBJ2-3

CDR3: CAISASGTTDTQYF
size: .
V: TRBV10-3
J: TRBJ2-3

CDR3: CATSSPNQPQHF
size: .
V: TRBV15
J: TRBJ1-5

CDR3: CASSQDAGVGNSPLHF
size: .
V: TRBV4-3
J: TRBJ1-6

CDR3: CASSRGQRAINEKLFF
size: .
V: TRBV7-9
J: TRBJ1-4

CDR3: CASSSDGREWNTEAFF
size: few
V: TRBV5-1
J: TRBJ1-1

CDR3: CASSTISGTSNEQFF
size: .
V: TRBV28
J: TRBJ2-1

CDR3: CSASPDREAFF
size: .
V: TRBV20-1
J: TRBJ1-1

CDR3: CASSMGQGGYGYTF
size: few
V: TRBV5-1
J: TRBJ1-2

CDR3: CASTRTGLGEKLFF
size: few
V: TRBV5-6
J: TRBJ1-4